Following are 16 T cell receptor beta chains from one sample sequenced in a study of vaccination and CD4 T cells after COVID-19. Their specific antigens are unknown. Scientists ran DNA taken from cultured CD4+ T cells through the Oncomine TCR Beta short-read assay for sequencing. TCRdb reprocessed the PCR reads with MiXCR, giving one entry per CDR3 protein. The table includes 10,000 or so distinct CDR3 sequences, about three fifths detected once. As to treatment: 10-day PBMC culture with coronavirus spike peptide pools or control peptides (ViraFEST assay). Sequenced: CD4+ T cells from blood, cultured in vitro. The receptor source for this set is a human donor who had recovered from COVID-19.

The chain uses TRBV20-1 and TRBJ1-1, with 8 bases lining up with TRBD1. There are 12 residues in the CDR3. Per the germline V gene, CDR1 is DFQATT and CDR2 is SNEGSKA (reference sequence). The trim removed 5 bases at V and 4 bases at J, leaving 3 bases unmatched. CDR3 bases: TGCAGTGCTGCCGACAGGGGCACTGAAGCTTTCTTT. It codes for CSAADRGTEAFF.

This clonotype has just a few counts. The CDR3 spells CASRPTTGGRTEAFF. The CDR3, as DNA: TGTGCCAGCAGACCCACCACAGGGGGCCGTACTGAAGCTTTCTTT. This sequence joins TRBV12-3 or TRBV12-4 and TRBJ1-1, with 9 bases matching TRBD1. The CDR3 totals 15 residues. Trimming took 6 bases from V and 5 from J; bases not matched to a gene: 10.

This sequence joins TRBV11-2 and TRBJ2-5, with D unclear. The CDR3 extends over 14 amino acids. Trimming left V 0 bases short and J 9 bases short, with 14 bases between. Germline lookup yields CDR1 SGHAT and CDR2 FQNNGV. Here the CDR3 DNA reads TGTGCCAGCAGCTTAGATTTCGGTCGGAGCGCCCAGTACTTC. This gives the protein CASSLDFGRSAQYF.

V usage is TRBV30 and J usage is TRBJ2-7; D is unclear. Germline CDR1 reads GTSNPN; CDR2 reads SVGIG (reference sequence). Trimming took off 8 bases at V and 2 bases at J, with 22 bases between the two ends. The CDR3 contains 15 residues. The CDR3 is CAGKNAPTSPYEQYF. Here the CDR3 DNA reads TGTGCCGGAAAAAACGCGCCAACCTCACCCTACGAGCAGTACTTC.

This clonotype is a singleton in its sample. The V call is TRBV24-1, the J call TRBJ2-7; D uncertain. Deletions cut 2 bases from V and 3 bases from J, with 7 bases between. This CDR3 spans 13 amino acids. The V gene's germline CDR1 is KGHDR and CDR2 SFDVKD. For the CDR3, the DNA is TGTGCCACCAGTGATTCTCATGGCTACGAGCAGTACTTC. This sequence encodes CATSDSHGYEQYF.

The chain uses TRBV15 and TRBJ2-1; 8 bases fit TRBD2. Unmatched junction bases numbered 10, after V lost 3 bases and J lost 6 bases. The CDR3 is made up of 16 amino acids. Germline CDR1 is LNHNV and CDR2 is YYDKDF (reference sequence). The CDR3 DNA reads TGTGCCACCAGCAGGTCAAGCGGGAGTAAATCCAATGAGCAGTTCTTC. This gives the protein CATSRSSGSKSNEQFF.

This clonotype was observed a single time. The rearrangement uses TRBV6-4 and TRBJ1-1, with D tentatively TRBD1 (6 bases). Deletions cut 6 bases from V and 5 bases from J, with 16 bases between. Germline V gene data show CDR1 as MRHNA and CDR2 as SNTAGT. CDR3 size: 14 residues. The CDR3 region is CASRDSSRETEAFF. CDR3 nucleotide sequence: TGTGCCAGCAGGGACAGTTCTCGAGAAACTGAAGCTTTCTTT.

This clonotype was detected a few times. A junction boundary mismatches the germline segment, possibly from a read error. The CDR3 spells CATSVGRDNHPQHF. The CDR3 nucleotides read TGTGCCACCAGTGTAGGCAGGGACAATCATCCCCAGCATTTT. The V and J genes are TRBV24-1 and TRBJ1-5; D possibly corresponds to TRBD1 (6 bases). The CDR3 is made up of 14 amino acids. In germline, CDR1 is KGHDR, CDR2 SFDVKD.

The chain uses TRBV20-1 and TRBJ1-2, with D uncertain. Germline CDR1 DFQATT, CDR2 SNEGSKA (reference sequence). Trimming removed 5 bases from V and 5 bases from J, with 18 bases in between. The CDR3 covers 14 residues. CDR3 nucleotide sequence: TGCAGTGCTGGGGTTGGCAGTGTGGGGTATGGCTACACCTTC. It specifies CSAGVGSVGYGYTF.

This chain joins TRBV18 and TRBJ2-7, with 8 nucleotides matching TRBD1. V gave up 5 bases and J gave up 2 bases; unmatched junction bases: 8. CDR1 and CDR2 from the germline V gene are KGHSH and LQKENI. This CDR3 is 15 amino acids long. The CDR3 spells CASSSGRTGTYEQYF. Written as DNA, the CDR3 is TGTGCCAGCTCATCCGGTCGGACAGGGACCTACGAGCAGTACTTC.

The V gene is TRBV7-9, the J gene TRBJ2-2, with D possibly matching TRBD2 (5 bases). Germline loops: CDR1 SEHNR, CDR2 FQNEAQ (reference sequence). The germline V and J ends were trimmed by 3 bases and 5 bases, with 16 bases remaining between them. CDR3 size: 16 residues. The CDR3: CASSLLPRGWTGELFF. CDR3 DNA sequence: TGTGCCAGCAGCTTGTTACCCCGGGGTTGGACCGGGGAGCTGTTTTTT.

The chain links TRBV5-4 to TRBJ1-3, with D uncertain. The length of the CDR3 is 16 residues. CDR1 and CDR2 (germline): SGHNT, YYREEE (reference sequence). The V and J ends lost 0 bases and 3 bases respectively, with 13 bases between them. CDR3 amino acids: CASSLAHTTGGNTIYF. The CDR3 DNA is TGTGCCAGCAGCTTGGCCCACACCACGGGTGGAAACACCATATATTTT.

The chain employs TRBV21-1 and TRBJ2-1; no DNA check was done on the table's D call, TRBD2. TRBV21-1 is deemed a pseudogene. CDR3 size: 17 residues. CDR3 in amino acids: CASSKGSSGSLSNEQFF. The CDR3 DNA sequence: TGTGCCAGCAGCAAAGGGTCTAGCGGGAGTTTGTCCAATGAGCAGTTCTTC.

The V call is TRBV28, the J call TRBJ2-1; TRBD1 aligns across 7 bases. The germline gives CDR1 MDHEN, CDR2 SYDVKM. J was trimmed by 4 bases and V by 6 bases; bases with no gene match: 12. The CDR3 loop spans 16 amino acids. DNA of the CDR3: TGTGCCAGCAGCTCCGGAGCAGGGGGTGGGTACAATGAGCAGTTCTTC. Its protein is CASSSGAGGGYNEQFF.

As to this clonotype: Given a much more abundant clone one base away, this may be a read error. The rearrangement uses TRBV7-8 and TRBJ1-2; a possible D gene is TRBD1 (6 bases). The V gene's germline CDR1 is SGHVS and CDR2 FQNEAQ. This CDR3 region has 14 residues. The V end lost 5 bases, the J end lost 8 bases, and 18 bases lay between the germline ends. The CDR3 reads CASSRGGGAGGYTF. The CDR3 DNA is TGTGCCAGCAGCCGTGGGGGGGGGGCGGGAGGCTACACCTTC.

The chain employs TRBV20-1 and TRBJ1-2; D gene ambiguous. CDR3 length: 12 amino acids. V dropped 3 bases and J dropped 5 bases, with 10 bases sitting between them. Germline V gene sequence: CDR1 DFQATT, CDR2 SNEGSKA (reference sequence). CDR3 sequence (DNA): TGCAGTGCTAGCGCGTCTTTATATGGCTACACCTTC. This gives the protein CSASASLYGYTF.